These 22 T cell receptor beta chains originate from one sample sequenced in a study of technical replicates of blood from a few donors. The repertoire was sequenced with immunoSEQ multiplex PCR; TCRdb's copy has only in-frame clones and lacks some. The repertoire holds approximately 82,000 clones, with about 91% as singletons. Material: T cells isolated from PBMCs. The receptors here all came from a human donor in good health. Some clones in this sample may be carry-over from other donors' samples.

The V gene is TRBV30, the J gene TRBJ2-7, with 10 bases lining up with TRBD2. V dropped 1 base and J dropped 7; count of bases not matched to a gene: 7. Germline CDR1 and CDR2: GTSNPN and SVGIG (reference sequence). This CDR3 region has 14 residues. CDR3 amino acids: CAWSGWTSGKEQYF. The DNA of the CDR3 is TGTGCCTGGAGTGGGTGGACTAGCGGTAAAGAGCAGTACTTC.

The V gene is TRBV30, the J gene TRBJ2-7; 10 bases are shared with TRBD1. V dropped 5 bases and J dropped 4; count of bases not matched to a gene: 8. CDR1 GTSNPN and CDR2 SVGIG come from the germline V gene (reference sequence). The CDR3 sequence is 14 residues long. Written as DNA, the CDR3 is TGTGCCTGGGCCGGGGACAGGGGAAGATACGAGCAGTACTTC. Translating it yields CAWAGDRGRYEQYF.

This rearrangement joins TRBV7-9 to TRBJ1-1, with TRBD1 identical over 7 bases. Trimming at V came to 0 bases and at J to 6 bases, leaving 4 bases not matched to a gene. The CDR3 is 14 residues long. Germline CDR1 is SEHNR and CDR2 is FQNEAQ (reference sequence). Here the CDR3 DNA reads TGTGCCAGCAGCTTAGCTGACAGGGTGCCTGAAGCTTTCTTT. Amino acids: CASSLADRVPEAFF. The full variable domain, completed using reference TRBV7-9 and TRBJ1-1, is DTGVSQNPRHKITKRGQNVTFRCDPISEHNRLYWYRQTLGQGPEFLTYFQNEAQLEKSRLLSDRFSAERPKGSFSTLEIQRTEQGDSAMYLCASSLADRVPEAFFGQGTRLTVV.

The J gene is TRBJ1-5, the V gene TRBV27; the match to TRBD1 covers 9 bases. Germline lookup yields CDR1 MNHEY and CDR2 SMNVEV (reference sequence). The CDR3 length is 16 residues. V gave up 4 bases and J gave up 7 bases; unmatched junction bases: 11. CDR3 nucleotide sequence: TGTGCCAGCAGTTCTGTTACAGGGGGCGAGAGGCAGCCCCAGCATTTT. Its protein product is CASSSVTGGERQPQHF.

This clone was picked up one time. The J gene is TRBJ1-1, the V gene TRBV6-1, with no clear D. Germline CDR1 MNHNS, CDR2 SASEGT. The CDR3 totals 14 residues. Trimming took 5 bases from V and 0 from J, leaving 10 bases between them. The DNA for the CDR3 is TGTGCCAGCAGTTTAGAGTTCATGAACACTGAAGCTTTCTTT. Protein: CASSLEFMNTEAFF.

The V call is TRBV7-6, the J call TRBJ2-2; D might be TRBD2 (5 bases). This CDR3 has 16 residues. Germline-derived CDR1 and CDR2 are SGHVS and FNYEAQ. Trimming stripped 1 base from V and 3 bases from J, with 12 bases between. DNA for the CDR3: TGTGCCAGCAGCTTAGTGGGCAGGAGGTACACCGGGGAGCTGTTTTTT. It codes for CASSLVGRRYTGELFF.

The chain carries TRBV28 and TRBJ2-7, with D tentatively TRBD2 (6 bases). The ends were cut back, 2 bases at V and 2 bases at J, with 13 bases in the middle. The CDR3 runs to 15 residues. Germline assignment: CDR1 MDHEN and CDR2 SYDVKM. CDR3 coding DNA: TGTGCCAGCAGTTTAGCGGCGGGATTTGCCTACGAGCAGTACTTC. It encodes CASSLAAGFAYEQYF.

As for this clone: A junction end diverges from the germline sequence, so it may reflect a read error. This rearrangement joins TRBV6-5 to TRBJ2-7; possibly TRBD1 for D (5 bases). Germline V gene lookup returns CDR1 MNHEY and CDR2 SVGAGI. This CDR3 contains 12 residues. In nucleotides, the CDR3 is TGTGCCAGCAGTTACGGGTTGCAGGGTCCACACTTC. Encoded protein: CASSYGLQGPHF.

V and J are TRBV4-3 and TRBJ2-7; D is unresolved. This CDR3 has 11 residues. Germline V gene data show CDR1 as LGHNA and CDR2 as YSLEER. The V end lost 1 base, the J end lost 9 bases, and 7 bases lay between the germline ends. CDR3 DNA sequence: TGCGCCAGCAGCCAAGGCGAGGTGCAGTACTTC. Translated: CASSQGEVQYF.

The CDR3 loop is CASSGSSGQNPSVQFF. Here the CDR3 DNA reads TGTGCCAGCAGCGGATCTTCGGGACAGAATCCTAGTGTGCAGTTCTTC. The V gene is TRBV5-4, the J gene TRBJ2-1; TRBD1 matches 7 bases. The CDR3 runs 16 residues. J was trimmed by 12 bases and V by 4 bases; bases with no gene match: 19. The V gene's germline CDR1 is SGHNT and CDR2 YYREEE (reference sequence).

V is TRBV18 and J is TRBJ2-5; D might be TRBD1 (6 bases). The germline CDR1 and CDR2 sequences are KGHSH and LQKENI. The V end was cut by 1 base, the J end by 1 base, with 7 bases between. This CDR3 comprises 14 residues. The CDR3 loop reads CASSPRGPQETQYF. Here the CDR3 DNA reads TGTGCCAGCTCACCACGGGGGCCCCAAGAGACCCAGTACTTC.

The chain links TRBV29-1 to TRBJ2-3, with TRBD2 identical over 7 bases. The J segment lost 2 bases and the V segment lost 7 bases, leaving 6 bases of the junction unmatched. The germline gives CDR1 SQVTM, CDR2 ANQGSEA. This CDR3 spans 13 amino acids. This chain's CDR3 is CSAGEGNTDTQYF. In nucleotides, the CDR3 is TGCAGCGCTGGGGAGGGGAACACAGATACGCAGTATTTT.

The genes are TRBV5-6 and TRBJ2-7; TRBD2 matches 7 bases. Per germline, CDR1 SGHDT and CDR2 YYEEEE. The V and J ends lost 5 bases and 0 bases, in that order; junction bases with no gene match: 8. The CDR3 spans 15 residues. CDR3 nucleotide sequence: TGTGCCAGCAGTTCGGGGTGGGGGGGCTCCTACGAGCAGTACTTC. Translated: CASSSGWGGSYEQYF.

The DNA for the CDR3 is TGTGCCAGCAGCGGACAGGACCAGACCCAGTACTTC. Translation gives CASSGQDQTQYF. The rearrangement joins TRBV16 to TRBJ2-5; 7 bases align to TRBD1. The CDR3 runs to 12 residues. Trimming took 5 bases from V and 6 from J; bases not matched to a gene: 3. Germline lookup yields CDR1 KGHSY and CDR2 FQNENV. Full variable domain (rest looked up from reference TRBV16 and TRBJ2-5): GEEVAQTPKHLVRGEGQKAKLYCAPIKGHSYVFWYQQVLKNEFKFLISFQNENVFDETGMPKERFSAKCLPNSPCSLEIQATKLEDSAVYFCASSGQDQTQYFGPGTRLLVL.

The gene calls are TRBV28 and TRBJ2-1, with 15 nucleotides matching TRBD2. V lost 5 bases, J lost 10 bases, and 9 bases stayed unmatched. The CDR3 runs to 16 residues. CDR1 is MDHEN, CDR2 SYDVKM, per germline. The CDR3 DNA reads TGTGCCAGCAGTCGGACTAGCGGGAGGGCCTTTTGGGAGCAGTTCTTC. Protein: CASSRTSGRAFWEQFF.

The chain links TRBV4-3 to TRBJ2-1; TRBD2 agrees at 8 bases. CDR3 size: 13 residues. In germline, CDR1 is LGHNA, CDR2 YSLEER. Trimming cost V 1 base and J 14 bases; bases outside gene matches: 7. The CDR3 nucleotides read TGCGCCAGCAGCCAAGGGTCGGAGCGGGAGAAGTTCTTC. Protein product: CASSQGSEREKFF.

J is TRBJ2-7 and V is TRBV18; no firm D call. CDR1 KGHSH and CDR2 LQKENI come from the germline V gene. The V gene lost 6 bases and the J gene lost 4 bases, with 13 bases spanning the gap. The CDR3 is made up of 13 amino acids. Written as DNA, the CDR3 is TGTGCCAGCTCCCCCACTGTCATATACGAGCAGTACTTC. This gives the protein CASSPTVIYEQYF.

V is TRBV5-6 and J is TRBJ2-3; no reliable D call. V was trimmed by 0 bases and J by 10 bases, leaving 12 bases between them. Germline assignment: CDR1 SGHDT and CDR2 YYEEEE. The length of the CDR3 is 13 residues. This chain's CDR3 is CASSLASTYSQYF. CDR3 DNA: TGTGCCAGCAGCTTGGCCTCGACTTATTCGCAGTATTTT.

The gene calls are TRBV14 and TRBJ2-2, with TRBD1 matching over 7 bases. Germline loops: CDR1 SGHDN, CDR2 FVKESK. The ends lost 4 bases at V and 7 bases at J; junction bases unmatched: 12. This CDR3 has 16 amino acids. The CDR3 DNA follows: TGTGCCAGCAGCCGGAAAGGACAGGAATTCATCGGGGAGCTGTTTTTT. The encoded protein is CASSRKGQEFIGELFF.

The CDR3 DNA sequence: TGCGCCAGCAGTGAGTTAGCCCCGGCCTCTGGAAACACCATATATTTT. This sequence encodes CASSELAPASGNTIYF. The chain carries TRBV10-1 and TRBJ1-3; D unclear. The CDR3 is 16 residues long. Germline V CDR1 and CDR2: WNHNN, SYGVQD (reference sequence). Trimming took off 1 base at V and 0 bases at J, with 10 bases between the two ends.

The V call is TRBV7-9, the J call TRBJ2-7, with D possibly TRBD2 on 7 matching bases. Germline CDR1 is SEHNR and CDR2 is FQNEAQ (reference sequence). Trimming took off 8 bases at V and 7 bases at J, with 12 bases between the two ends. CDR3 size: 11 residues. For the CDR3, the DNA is TGTGCCAGCTGGGGGGGGGCGGAGCAGTACTTC. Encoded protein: CASWGGAEQYF.

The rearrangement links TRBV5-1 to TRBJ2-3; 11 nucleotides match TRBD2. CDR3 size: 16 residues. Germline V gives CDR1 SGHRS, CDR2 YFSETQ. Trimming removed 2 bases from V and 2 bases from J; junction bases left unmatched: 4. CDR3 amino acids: CASSLFSGRATDTQYF. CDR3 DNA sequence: TGCGCCAGCAGCTTATTTAGCGGGAGGGCCACAGATACGCAGTATTTT.